These T cell receptor beta chains were read from a single sample in a study of shared clonotypes between healthy human individuals. Data came from immunoSEQ multiplex PCR; TCRdb stores just in-frame clones and leaves some out. The repertoire consists of under 550,000 clones, with about 96% occurring once and the leading ten covering approximately 0.06%. The sample comprised naive CD4+ T cells sorted from blood. These receptors were taken from a young woman in good health. The CDR3 runs from the conserved cysteine through the conserved F or W. A D gene is named only where the DNA matches it firmly. Only some rows state a clone size, as once, few, many or a class for expanded clones.

NA,TRBV7-8,NA,TRBJ2-5,TGTGCCAGCAGCTTTGGGGGACGGAACCTCCGAGAGACCCAGTACTTC,CASSFGGRNLRETQYF
NA,TRBV5-1,TRBD2,TRBJ2-5,TGCGCCAGCGGCTTGGGACTAGCGGAGCAAGAGACCCAGTACTTC,CASGLGLAEQETQYF
NA,TRBV6-1,NA,TRBJ1-4,TGTGCCAGTCGAGAAACGACAGCAGATGAAAAACTGTTTTTT,CASRETTADEKLFF
NA,TRBV2,TRBD1,TRBJ1-4,TGTGCCAGCAGAAAGTCGGGACAGCGAGAAAAACTGTTTTTT,CASRKSGQREKLFF
NA,TRBV7-3,NA,TRBJ2-7,TGTGCCAGCAGCTCCCGCAGGGGCGCTAGCTCCTACGAGCAGTACTTC,CASSSRRGASSYEQYF
NA,TRBV11-2,TRBD1,TRBJ2-3,TGTGCCAGCAGCCAACAGGGGGCATCAGATACGCAGTATTTT,CASSQQGASDTQYF
once,TRBV5-1,NA,TRBJ2-7,TGCGCCAGCAGCTTAACTTCCTACGAGCAGTACTTC,CASSLTSYEQYF
NA,TRBV29-1,NA,TRBJ2-7,TGCAGCGTTGTGGGGTCGCCGGCCTACGAGCAGTACTTC,CSVVGSPAYEQYF
NA,TRBV7-8,NA,TRBJ1-1,TGTGCCAGCAGCCCAGGTATTAACACTGAAGCTTTCTTT,CASSPGINTEAFF
NA,TRBV5-1,TRBD2,TRBJ2-1,TGCGCCAGCTGCCTAGCGGGAGAACCCGATGAGCAGTTCTTC,CASCLAGEPDEQFF
NA,TRBV30,NA,TRBJ2-5,TGTGCCTGGAGTCGTGCAGGGGCGCGCGGGAGAGGGGAGACCCAGTACTTC,CAWSRAGARGRGETQYF
NA,TRBV6-1,NA,TRBJ2-7,TGTGCCAGCAGCCAGGGACTCCGCGAGCAGTACTTC,CASSQGLREQYF
NA,TRBV21-1,NA,TRBJ1-3,TGTGCCAGCACCCCACCTGACTCTGGAAACACCATATATTTT,CASTPPDSGNTIYF
NA,TRBV18,NA,TRBJ2-7,TGTGCCAGCTCACCCGCTAGCCACCCCTACGAGCAGTACTTC,CASSPASHPYEQYF
once,TRBV30,TRBD1,TRBJ1-3,TGTGCCAGGGGACAGGGCAGTCCGTCAGGCTCTGGAAACACCATATATTTT,CARGQGSPSGSGNTIYF
NA,TRBV11-2,NA,TRBJ2-5,TGTGCCAGCAGCTTGTTAGGGACCCAGTACTTC,CASSLLGTQYF
NA,TRBV6-1,NA,TRBJ1-2,TGTGCCAGCAGTGAAGATGCCCCCTTCTACACCTTC,CASSEDAPFYTF
NA,TRBV4-2,TRBD2,TRBJ2-5,TGTGCCAGCAGCCAACCGGGACTAGCGGGAGTATTTGGAGAGACCCAGTACTTC,CASSQPGLAGVFGETQYF
NA,TRBV18,NA,TRBJ1-1,TGTGCCAGCTCACCACAGGCGGGGTGGAACACTGAAGCTTTCTTT,CASSPQAGWNTEAFF
NA,TRBV18,NA,TRBJ1-1,TGTGCCAGCTCAGGCGGGATGAACACTGAAGCTTTCTTT,CASSGGMNTEAFF
NA,TRBV28,TRBD1,TRBJ2-3,TGTGCCAGCACCGAAGGGACAGGCCCCTGGGCGCAGTATTTT,CASTEGTGPWAQYF
NA,TRBV9,NA,TRBJ2-1,TGTGCCAGCAGCCCACTTCCAGGGAGCTCCTACAATGAGCAGTTCTTC,CASSPLPGSSYNEQFF
NA,TRBV15,NA,TRBJ2-7,TGTGCCACCAGCAGGGGCCCGGGGACCCTCTACGAGCAGTACTTC,CATSRGPGTLYEQYF
NA,TRBV28,NA,TRBJ1-2,TGTGCCAGCAGAAACTCGGGAGCCAACTATGGCTACACCTTC,CASRNSGANYGYTF
NA,TRBV30,NA,TRBJ1-1,TGTGCCTGGGGGCAGAACACTGAAGCTTTCTTT,CAWGQNTEAFF
NA,TRBV5-6,NA,TRBJ2-7,TGTGCCAGCAGCTCTAATCCCTACGAGCAGTACTTC,CASSSNPYEQYF
NA,TRBV5-1,TRBD2,TRBJ2-6,TGCGCCAGCAGCTTTCACCTAGCGGGAGGGCAAATTGGCTCTGGGGCCAACGTCCTGACTTTC,CASSFHLAGGQIGSGANVLTF
NA,TRBV18,NA,TRBJ2-3,TGTGCCAGCTCCCCGGGGGCTTACACAGATACGCAGTATTTT,CASSPGAYTDTQYF
NA,TRBV5-1,TRBD2,TRBJ2-7,TGCGCCAGCAGCTTGGGGCCGGCTAGCGGGATATCCTACGAGCAGTACTTC,CASSLGPASGISYEQYF
NA,TRBV28,NA,TRBJ2-1,TGTGCCAGCAGTCGGGGATCCTACAATGAGCAGTTCTTC,CASSRGSYNEQFF
NA,TRBV6-5,NA,TRBJ2-2,TGTGCCAGCAGCTTTGTCGGGGAGCTGTTTTTT,CASSFVGELFF
NA,TRBV5-1,NA,TRBJ1-1,TGCGCCAGCAGCTGGACCGGAGGGACTGAAGCTTTCTTT,CASSWTGGTEAFF
NA,TRBV29-1,NA,TRBJ1-2,TGCAGCGTTGACGCAGGGGCTATTCGGAACTATGGCTACACCTTC,CSVDAGAIRNYGYTF
NA,TRBV28,TRBD2,TRBJ2-7,TGTGCCAGCAGTTTGGGCACTAGCGGGCCCTACGAGCAGTACTTC,CASSLGTSGPYEQYF
NA,TRBV25-1,TRBD1,TRBJ1-1,TGTGCCAGCAGTGCGGACAGGGGCAGGGAGGCTGAAGCTTTCTTT,CASSADRGREAEAFF
NA,TRBV28,NA,TRBJ2-7,TGTGCCAGCAGTTTACTTAGTTTGACAGACCTGTACTTC,CASSLLSLTDLYF
NA,TRBV28,NA,TRBJ1-2,TGTGCCAGCAGTCAAGAGGGTGGCTACACCTTC,CASSQEGGYTF
NA,TRBV19,NA,TRBJ2-5,TGTGCCAGTAGGAAAACTGGGGGGGAGACCCAGTACTTC,CASRKTGGETQYF
NA,TRBV18,NA,TRBJ2-2,TGTGCCAGCTCACCACCGACCGGGGAGCTGTTTTTT,CASSPPTGELFF
NA,TRBV6-5,TRBD1,TRBJ1-1,TGTGCCAGTTTCCGGGACAGTAACACTGAAGCTTTCTTT,CASFRDSNTEAFF
NA,TRBV28,NA,TRBJ2-7,TGTGCCAGCAGTTTAAGGACGGAAGCCTACGAGCAGTACTTC,CASSLRTEAYEQYF
once,TRBV29-1,NA,TRBJ1-2,TGCAGCGTGACAACAGGGTCAGACGGCTACACCTTC,CSVTTGSDGYTF
NA,TRBV18,NA,TRBJ2-7,TGTGCCAGCTCAGCCCAAGACACAGGGTTCTCCTACGAGCAGTACTTC,CASSAQDTGFSYEQYF
NA,TRBV28,NA,TRBJ1-5,TGTGCCAGCAGTCCGAACAAGGCGGGTCGAAGGGATCAGCCCCAGCATTTT,CASSPNKAGRRDQPQHF
NA,TRBV4-1,NA,TRBJ1-3,TGCGCCAGCAGCCAAGTCCCCGCCTCTGGAAACACCATATATTTT,CASSQVPASGNTIYF
NA,TRBV7-2,NA,TRBJ1-2,TGTGCCAGCAGCTTAGCGTTAAGGACGGGCGGCTACACCTTC,CASSLALRTGGYTF
NA,TRBV5-1,TRBD2,TRBJ2-3,TGCGCCAGCTCCGGGACTAGCGGGTCGGCAGATACGCAGTATTTT,CASSGTSGSADTQYF
NA,TRBV4-1,TRBD2,TRBJ2-1,TGCGCCAGCAGCCAAGGCCCGCTGTCACTAGCGGTGAGCTCCTACAATGAGCAGTTCTTC,CASSQGPLSLAVSSYNEQFF
NA,TRBV6-1,TRBD1,TRBJ1-5,TGTGCCAGCAGTGAAGATCCGAGACAGGGAATTTATAGCAATCAGCCCCAGCATTTT,CASSEDPRQGIYSNQPQHF
NA,TRBV7-9,TRBD2,TRBJ2-7,TGTGCCAGCAGCTTCTTCCTTAGCGGGAGCTCCTATGAGCAGTACTTC,CASSFFLSGSSYEQYF
NA,TRBV11-2,NA,TRBJ2-7,TGTGCCAGCAGCCCACATTTGTCATCCTACGAGCAGTACTTC,CASSPHLSSYEQYF
NA,TRBV11-2,NA,TRBJ2-7,TGTGCCAGCAGCTACAACCCACTGGGGTCCTACGAGCAGTACTTC,CASSYNPLGSYEQYF
NA,TRBV5-8,NA,TRBJ2-7,TGTGCCAGCAGCTTTGGAGGGGGAAAGGAGCAGTACTTC,CASSFGGGKEQYF
NA,TRBV5-4,TRBD1,TRBJ1-2,TGTGCCAGCAGCCCCACAGGGGTTCTTTATGGCTACACCTTC,CASSPTGVLYGYTF
NA,TRBV27,NA,TRBJ1-5,TGTGCCAGCAGTTTAGTGTGGGAAGCAAATCAGCCCCAGCATTTT,CASSLVWEANQPQHF
NA,TRBV11-3,NA,TRBJ1-1,TGTGCCAGCAGCCGGAAGAACACTGAAGCTTTCTTT,CASSRKNTEAFF
NA,TRBV28,NA,TRBJ1-2,TGTGCCAGCGGCGGGAGGCGCAACTATGGCTACACCTTC,CASGGRRNYGYTF
once,TRBV7-2,TRBD2,TRBJ2-7,TGTGCCAGCAGTCATAGCGGGAGGGGCTACGAGCAGTACTTC,CASSHSGRGYEQYF
NA,TRBV4-1,NA,TRBJ1-2,TGCGCCAGCAGCCAAGACCCAGCTGCCTATGGCTACACCTTC,CASSQDPAAYGYTF
NA,TRBV15,TRBD1,TRBJ2-3,TGTGCCACCAGCAGAGACGACAGGGCAAGGACAGATACGCAGTATTTT,CATSRDDRARTDTQYF